The sequence of this T cell receptor (beta chain) was determined in a study of CD8+ T cells in alopecia areata. TCR sequencing used cDNA made by reverse transcription of extracted RNA. Some clones are missing from TCRdb's copy, which holds only in-frame ones; the method was immunoSEQ multiplex PCR. This sample yields hundreds of thousands of clones, of which less than 80% are seen a single time; more than 0.95% belongs to the top ten. Between the trimmed V and J ends, which lost 6 bases and 5 bases, there was a span of 13 bases. The CDR3 spans 12 residues. Germline CDR1 reads SQVTM; CDR2 reads ANQGSEA.

The TCR originated in a human donor with alopecia areata. This specimen consisted of CD4+ T cells sorted from blood, obtained at week 0. The rearrangement uses TRBV29-1 and TRBJ1-1, with a possible D match to TRBD1 (6 bases). In DNA form, the CDR3 reads TGCAGCGTGGACGTAGGGGGGACTGAAGCTTTCTTT. Its translation: CSVDVGGTEAFF. The whole variable domain, remainder taken from reference TRBV29-1 and TRBJ1-1, is SAVISQKPSRDICQRGTSLTIQCQVDSQVTMMFWYRQQPGQSLTLIATANQGSEATYESGFVIDKFPISRPNLTFSTLTVSNMSPEDSSIYLCSVDVGGTEAFFGQGTRLTVV.